The 5 T cell receptor beta chains given below trace back to one sample, sequenced in a study of T-cell reconstitution after alpha-beta-depleted transplantation in children. The TCRbeta library was prepared with unique molecular identifiers. TCRdb reanalysed the PCR reads using MiXCR and keeps one entry per CDR3 protein. Among 98,000 or so distinct CDR3 sequences listed, about 25% were seen once. Sequenced material: PBMCs, taken before TCRalphabeta/CD19-depleted stem cell transplant. The source of these receptors is a boy aged 2 to 9 with acute lymphoblastic leukemia, due to receive a stem cell transplant.

The chain carries TRBV5-1 and TRBJ2-1; D may be TRBD1 (5 bases). The CDR3 sequence is 15 residues long. Germline V gene lookup returns CDR1 SGHRS and CDR2 YFSETQ. Trimming stripped 0 bases from V and 8 bases from J, with 15 bases between. DNA for the CDR3: TGCGCCAGCAGCTTGGCCCCAGGGCGCGAGGATGAGCAGTTCTTC. This gives the protein CASSLAPGREDEQFF. The full variable domain, its missing parts supplied by reference TRBV5-1 and TRBJ2-1, is KAGVTQTPRYLIKTRGQQVTLSCSPISGHRSVSWYQQTPGQGLQFLFEYFSETQRNKGNFPGRFSGRQFSNSRSEMNVSTLELGDSALYLCASSLAPGREDEQFFGPGTRLTVL.

Ten or more counts support this clonotype. The chain uses TRBV20-1 and TRBJ1-3; unclear D gene. The V and J ends lost 3 bases and 0 bases respectively, with 9 bases between them. Germline V lookup: CDR1 DFQATT, CDR2 SNEGSKA (reference sequence). The CDR3 extends over 14 amino acids. The CDR3 nucleotides read TGCAGTGCTAGTCCCACCGACTCTGGAAACACCATATATTTT. This encodes CSASPTDSGNTIYF.

V is TRBV7-3 and J is TRBJ2-1; TRBD2 aligns across 7 bases. Trimming cost V 7 bases and J 9 bases; bases outside gene matches: 15. Germline loops: CDR1 SGHTA, CDR2 FQGTGA. This CDR3 is built from 15 residues. The CDR3 region has the DNA TGTGCCAGCAAACCCTCTAGCGGAGGGGCCGGTGAGCAGTTCTTC. Translated: CASKPSSGGAGEQFF.

This clonotype has ten or more counts. The chain links TRBV9 to TRBJ2-3; no clear D. Germline-derived CDR1 and CDR2 are SGDLS and YYNGEE. V gave up 0 bases and J gave up 2 bases, with 13 bases separating them. There are 16 residues in the CDR3. CDR3 bases: TGTGCCAGCAGCGTAGAACTCGTCCGAGACACAGATACGCAGTATTTT. This translates into CASSVELVRDTDTQYF. Full variable domain (remainder filled in from reference TRBV9 and TRBJ2-3): DSGVTQTPKHLITATGQRVTLRCSPRSGDLSVYWYQQSLDQGLQFLIQYYNGEERAKGNILERFSAQQFPDLHSELNLSSLELGDSALYFCASSVELVRDTDTQYFGPGTRLTVL.

Written as DNA, the CDR3 is TGTGCCAGCAGCCCCGAATATGGGAACACTGAAGCTTTCTTT. Its protein is CASSPEYGNTEAFF. The V and J genes are TRBV12-3 or TRBV12-4 and TRBJ1-1; no clear D. The ends were cut back, 6 bases at V and 1 base at J, with 12 bases in the middle. The CDR3 has 14 amino acids.